These 20 T cell receptor beta chains were sequenced from one sample in a study of T cells after posttransplantation cyclophosphamide. Method: immunoSEQ multiplex PCR; TCRdb's copy keeps in-frame clones and lacks some. The sample offers 36,000 or so clones and no singletons, the top ten holding 1% to 1.5%. Material for sequencing was PBMCs. The receptors originated from a girl between 5 and 17 years old in good health, CMV-negative, and a related stem cell transplant donor.

This clone was seen ten or more times. This sequence joins TRBV28 and TRBJ1-3; TRBD1 agrees at 8 bases. The germline CDR1 and CDR2 sequences are MDHEN and SYDVKM. V trimming: 10 bases; J trimming: 1 base; junction bases outside the gene matches: 12. The CDR3 has 16 residues. The CDR3 bases are TGTGCCACCTCGCCAGGGGGCGCCGTTTCTGGAAACACCATATATTTT. It specifies CATSPGGAVSGNTIYF.

This clone was recorded many times. The chain links TRBV5-4 to TRBJ2-7; 8 positions match TRBD1. The CDR3 spans 15 residues. Germline assignment: CDR1 SGHNT and CDR2 YYREEE (reference sequence). V lost 2 bases and J lost 0; bases outside the gene matches: 4. CDR3 bases: TGTGCCAGCAGCTTAGGACAGGGAACCTCCTACGAGCAGTACTTC. Protein: CASSLGQGTSYEQYF. Full variable domain (rest looked up from reference TRBV5-4 and TRBJ2-7): ETGVTQSPTHLIKTRGQQVTLRCSSQSGHNTVSWYQQALGQGPQFIFQYYREEENGRGNFPPRFSGLQFPNYSSELNVNALELDDSALYLCASSLGQGTSYEQYFGPGTRLTVT.

The rearrangement uses TRBV5-6 and TRBJ2-5; D is possibly TRBD2 (5 bases). The last part of the DNA fits TRBJ2-7 better; the J call may be wrong. The V gene's germline CDR1 is SGHDT and CDR2 YYEEEE. CDR3 length: 14 residues. The CDR3 loop reads CASRLLSGSGEQYF. CDR3 sequence (DNA): TGTGCCAGCAGACTGCTGTCGGGAAGCGGCGAGCAGTACTTC.

This clone has more than one count but fewer than ten. The chain is built from TRBV27 and TRBJ1-1; D ambiguous. Germline assignment: CDR1 MNHEY and CDR2 SMNVEV (reference sequence). With 5 bases removed from V and 0 bases from J, the gap between germline ends came to 16 bases. The CDR3 runs to 16 residues. In nucleotides, the CDR3 is TGTGCCAGCAGTCCGGAATCGGACTGGTTGAACACTGAAGCTTTCTTT. It translates to CASSPESDWLNTEAFF.

V is TRBV5-4 and J is TRBJ2-7; the match to TRBD2 covers 7 bases. This CDR3 contains 14 residues. Germline lookup yields CDR1 SGHNT and CDR2 YYREEE (reference sequence). Trimming took 0 bases from V and 9 from J; bases not matched to a gene: 9. The CDR3 region has the DNA TGTGCCAGCAGCTTGGCGGGAGGTCCTGGTGGGCAGTACTTC. Protein sequence: CASSLAGGPGGQYF.

This clone was seen many times. This chain connects TRBV5-1 to TRBJ2-3, with 11 bases matching TRBD1. The germline V gene encodes CDR1 SGHRS and CDR2 YFSETQ. This CDR3 is 16 amino acids long. With 2 bases clipped from V and 2 bases from J, the junction kept 4 bases outside the gene matches. CDR3 in DNA: TGCGCCAGCAGCTTAGGCGGACAGGGGGCCACAGATACGCAGTATTTT. Its protein is CASSLGGQGATDTQYF.

This rearrangement joins TRBV10-2 to TRBJ2-4, with a weak D call TRBD1 (6 bases). The CDR3 extends over 18 amino acids. V lost 3 bases and J lost 1, with 19 bases in between. Germline V gives CDR1 WSHSY, CDR2 SAAADI. Here the CDR3 DNA reads TGCGCCAGCAGTGACCTCCCGGGACATCGAGGGGCCAAAAACATTCAGTACTTC. This codes for CASSDLPGHRGAKNIQYF.

This clone was observed many times. V and J are TRBV5-4 and TRBJ2-6, with a tentative D call TRBD1 (6 bases). Germline CDR1 SGHNT, CDR2 YYREEE (reference sequence). The V end lost 4 bases, the J end lost 0 bases, and 11 bases lay between the germline ends. There are 16 residues in the CDR3. CDR3 region: CASSQDSASGANVLTF. The DNA for the CDR3 is TGTGCCAGCAGCCAGGACAGTGCCTCTGGGGCCAACGTCCTGACTTTC.

This clone has a handful of counts. The gene calls are TRBV25-1 and TRBJ2-6, with 10 bases fitting TRBD2. The CDR3 totals 17 residues. After removal of 4 bases from V and 4 bases from J, the junction contained 7 bases not matched to a gene. Looked up from germline, CDR1 is MGHDK and CDR2 is SYGVNS. CDR3 loop: CASSGTSGTRGANVLTF. CDR3 nucleotides: TGTGCCAGCAGTGGAACTAGCGGGACAAGAGGGGCCAACGTCCTGACTTTC.

This clone was seen a few times. The chain carries TRBV4-1 and TRBJ1-2; D gene ambiguous. Germline CDR1 is MGHRA and CDR2 is YSYEKL. Trimming took off 2 bases at V and 5 bases at J, with 12 bases between the two ends. CDR3 size: 14 residues. The DNA for the CDR3 is TGCGCCAGCAGCCAATATCGGGTTATTTATGGCTACACCTTC. This gives the protein CASSQYRVIYGYTF.

This clone has at least ten counts. V is TRBV28 and J is TRBJ1-5; D not certain. The CDR3 consists of 12 residues. With 1 base removed from V and 5 bases from J, the gap between germline ends came to 3 bases. CDR1 MDHEN and CDR2 SYDVKM come from the germline V gene. CDR3 residues: CASSLSHQPQHF. As DNA, the CDR3 is TGTGCCAGCAGTTTATCTCATCAGCCCCAGCATTTT.

V and J are TRBV6-6 and TRBJ2-4, with 7 positions matching TRBD1. Germline CDR1 is MNHNY and CDR2 is SVGAGI (reference sequence). The CDR3 is made up of 15 amino acids. Trimming removed 6 bases from V and 4 bases from J; junction bases left unmatched: 9. CDR3 amino acids: CASRGIEGQKNIQYF. The CDR3, as DNA: TGTGCCAGCAGGGGCATAGAGGGACAGAAAAACATTCAGTACTTC.

This clone was seen more than once but under ten times. This sequence joins TRBV7-2 and TRBJ2-7; 12 bases match TRBD2. The CDR3 runs to 15 residues. Germline lookup yields CDR1 SGHTA and CDR2 FQGNSA. J gave up 6 bases and V 3 bases, and 6 bases lay outside the gene matches. The CDR3 sequence: CASSLTSGRLSEQYF. The CDR3 bases are TGTGCCAGCAGCTTGACTAGCGGGAGACTCTCCGAGCAGTACTTC.

This clone was seen ten or more times. This chain links TRBV7-2 with TRBJ2-3; D might be TRBD1 (6 bases). Germline V gene lookup returns CDR1 SGHTA and CDR2 FQGNSA. Trimming pared 2 bases from V and 4 bases from J, leaving 7 bases between. The CDR3 has 13 amino acids. CDR3 protein: CASSLRGSDTQYF. CDR3 nucleotides: TGTGCCAGCAGCTTAAGGGGGTCAGATACGCAGTATTTT.

The V call is TRBV6-1, the J call TRBJ1-5, with D maybe TRBD1 (6 bases). Trimming removed 11 bases from V and 0 bases from J, with 14 bases in between. The CDR3 is made up of 14 amino acids. The germline CDR1 and CDR2 sequences are MNHNS and SASEGT. The CDR3 DNA follows: TGTGCCCGGGGGGGGGACATTAGCAATCAGCCCCAGCATTTT. Its translation is CARGGDISNQPQHF.

The chain joins TRBV28 to TRBJ2-2; D gene uncertain. The CDR3 has 18 residues. CDR1 and CDR2 (germline): MDHEN, SYDVKM. The V and J ends lost 3 bases and 0 bases respectively, with 17 bases between them. CDR3 sequence (DNA): TGTGCCAGCAGTTTCCGCCTCCTCGCCAGCGCGAACACCGGGGAGCTGTTTTTT. It encodes CASSFRLLASANTGELFF.

The sample holds many counts of this clone. The J gene is TRBJ2-3, the V gene TRBV5-5; maybe TRBD2 (6 bases). CDR3 length: 14 residues. V lost 3 bases and J lost 8, with 16 bases in between. Germline CDR1 SGHKS, CDR2 YYEKEE (reference sequence). CDR3 protein: CASSWDWTIATQYF. CDR3 nucleotide sequence: TGTGCCAGCAGCTGGGACTGGACCATCGCTACGCAGTATTTT.

This clone was seen many times. The V and J genes are TRBV7-3 and TRBJ1-6; D gene ambiguous. Germline V gene lookup returns CDR1 SGHTA and CDR2 FQGTGA. The CDR3 has 15 amino acids. Trimming took off 1 base at V and 9 bases at J, with 13 bases between the two ends. In DNA, the CDR3 is TGTGCCAGCAGCTTAATGGGCCCCGGTACTTCACCCCTCCACTTT. It translates to CASSLMGPGTSPLHF.

This clone showed up many times. The chain is built from TRBV19 and TRBJ1-5; possible D gene TRBD1, 6 bases. This CDR3 has 16 amino acids. From germline, CDR1 is LNHDA and CDR2 SQIVND (reference sequence). Trimming cost V 3 bases and J 3 bases, with 15 bases left between them. The CDR3 DNA sequence: TGTGCCAGTAGTATTAGGGGGGGGACCACCAATCAGCCCCAGCATTTT. Translating gives CASSIRGGTTNQPQHF.

This clone was found a few times. The CDR3 region is CAWSVFDRADTQYF. The CDR3 DNA follows: TGTGCCTGGAGTGTATTCGACAGAGCAGATACGCAGTATTTT. The rearrangement uses TRBV30 and TRBJ2-3, with a weak D call TRBD1 (5 bases). CDR1 is GTSNPN, CDR2 SVGIG, per germline (reference sequence). V lost 0 bases to trimming and J lost 4 bases, with 11 bases between them. This CDR3 is 14 amino acids long.